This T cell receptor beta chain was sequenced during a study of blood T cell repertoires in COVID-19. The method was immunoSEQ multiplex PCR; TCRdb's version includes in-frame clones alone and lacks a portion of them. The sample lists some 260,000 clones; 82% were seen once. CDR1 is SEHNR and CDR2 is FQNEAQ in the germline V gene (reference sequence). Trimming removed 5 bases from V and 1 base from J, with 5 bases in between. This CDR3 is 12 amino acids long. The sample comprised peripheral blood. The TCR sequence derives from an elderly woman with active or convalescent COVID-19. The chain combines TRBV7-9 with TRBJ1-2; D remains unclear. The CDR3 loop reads CASSQRNYGYTF. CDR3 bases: TGTGCCAGCAGCCAGCGTAACTATGGCTACACCTTC.